This TCR beta chain was sequenced in a study of shared clonotypes between healthy human individuals. Whole-study findings and limits: Some naive CD4 clonotypes, 4% to 6%, turned up in common across four donors. Larger richness was generally estimated for naive than memory subsets. Owing to a small donor count, the genetic and exposure-history diversity represented was limited. It was the non-shared clonotypes that had lower generation probabilities than clonotypes shared by all four donors.

The naive CD8 population came from CD45RO-negative cells selected for CCR7, without terminally differentiated effector memory CD45RA+ cells. Sequencing was performed with immunoSEQ multiplex PCR; in TCRdb, only in-frame clones are kept and a portion is missing. The table includes 1.5 million to 2.5 million clones, about 95% detected once. A note on this clone: Its antigen is unknown.

The sample comprised naive CD8+ T cells sorted from blood. The origin of this receptor is a man between 18 and 29 years old in good health.

The CDR3, as DNA: TGTGCCAGCAGTGAAAGAGGGGGCCGCAATCAGCCCCAGCATTTT. It is translated as CASSERGGRNQPQHF. The genes are TRBV6-1 and TRBJ1-5; 7 bases align to TRBD1. The CDR3 spans 15 residues. Germline V CDR1 and CDR2: MNHNS, SASEGT. V was pared by 2 bases and J by 2 bases, with 3 bases of the junction left unmatched.